Following are 9 T cell receptor beta chains from one sample sequenced in a study of blood T cells in healthy people across ages. The authors ran a second PCR of roughly 6 to 12 cycles using a sample-barcoded 5' primer and a J-beta primer mix. A single record per CDR3 protein comes from TCRdb applying MiXCR to the 5' RACE reads. The table has roughly 1,300,000 distinct CDR3 sequences, roughly 60% seen once. Sequencing input: blood. These receptors were collected from a man younger than 30 in good health.

This chain connects TRBV10-3 to TRBJ2-7, with D perhaps matching TRBD2 (5 bases). Germline values: CDR1 ENHRY, CDR2 SYGVKD. Between the trimmed V and J ends, which lost 0 bases and 3 bases, there was a span of 12 bases. CDR3 length: 15 residues. The CDR3 sequence: CAISESSSRVYEQYF. The CDR3 DNA sequence: TGTGCCATCAGTGAGTCGTCTAGCAGAGTCTACGAGCAGTACTTC.

This chain joins TRBV4-1 and TRBJ2-7; D remains ambiguous. Trimming removed 6 bases from V and 1 base from J, with 13 bases in between. Germline V lookup: CDR1 MGHRA, CDR2 YSYEKL. CDR3 length equals 14 residues. CDR3: CASSPVPVSYEQYF. DNA of the CDR3: TGCGCCAGCAGTCCAGTCCCCGTTTCCTACGAGCAGTACTTC.

On this clonotype: A read error is possible here, since a much larger clone lies one base away. The chain links TRBV13 to TRBJ2-5; 7 nucleotides agree with TRBD2. The germline V gene has CDR1 PRHDT and CDR2 FYEKMQ (reference sequence). With 5 bases clipped from V and 11 bases from J, the junction kept 14 bases outside the gene matches. This CDR3 is 14 amino acids long. CDR3 region: CASSVTGGRDEQYF. In nucleotides, the CDR3 is TGTGCCAGCAGCGTCACCGGGGGGAGGGATGAGCAGTACTTC.

This clonotype was detected only a few times. The chain carries TRBV12-3 or TRBV12-4 and TRBJ2-5, with 8 bases identical to TRBD1. Trimming removed 6 bases from V and 6 bases from J; junction bases left unmatched: 12. The length of the CDR3 is 15 residues. The CDR3 DNA sequence: TGTGCCAGCAGATCCACCGGGACAGGCCAGAAGACCCAGTACTTC. The encoded protein is CASRSTGTGQKTQYF.

This clonotype showed up just once. This rearrangement joins TRBV4-3 to TRBJ1-1; 9 bases align to TRBD1. The CDR3 contains 14 residues. V trimming: 1 base; J trimming: 7 bases; junction bases outside the gene matches: 4. CDR1 LGHNA and CDR2 YSLEER come from the germline V gene. DNA of the CDR3: TGCGCCAGCAGCCAAGGACAGGGGGTTAATGAAGCTTTCTTT. Protein: CASSQGQGVNEAFF.

This chain joins TRBV20-1 and TRBJ1-1; D possibly corresponds to TRBD1 (5 bases). CDR3 length: 12 amino acids. Trimming removed 0 bases from V and 6 bases from J, with 8 bases in between. Germline-derived CDR1 and CDR2 are DFQATT and SNEGSKA (reference sequence). This chain's CDR3 is CSARDGAPEAFF. The CDR3 bases are TGCAGTGCTAGAGATGGGGCCCCTGAAGCTTTCTTT.

This clonotype was recorded a few times. This chain uses TRBV27 with TRBJ1-6; D not certain. The CDR3 is 16 amino acids. With 4 bases removed from V and 0 bases from J, the gap between germline ends came to 10 bases. Germline CDR1 MNHEY, CDR2 SMNVEV (reference sequence). The DNA for the CDR3 is TGTGCCAGCAGTTCTTCCACGAGCTCCTATAATTCACCCCTCCACTTT. Protein: CASSSSTSSYNSPLHF.

The CDR3 reads CASSPQGIQETQYF. The CDR3 DNA is TGCGCCAGCAGCCCGCAGGGGATCCAAGAGACCCAGTACTTC. This rearrangement joins TRBV4-1 to TRBJ2-5; possible D gene TRBD1, 6 bases. Trimming took off 4 bases at V and 1 base at J, with 10 bases between the two ends. CDR3 length: 14 amino acids. Germline-derived CDR1 and CDR2 are MGHRA and YSYEKL.

The chain has TRBV6-2 or TRBV6-3 and TRBJ2-7; D is undetermined. The J call may be mistaken, given a closer DNA end match to TRBJ2-5. The CDR3 is 11 amino acids. Looked up from germline, CDR1 is MNHEY and CDR2 is SVGEGT. The DNA of the CDR3 is TGTGCCAGCGGCTCTAGTGGGACCCAGTACTTC. It codes for CASGSSGTQYF.